This entry lists 27 T cell receptor beta chains sequenced from one sample in a study of T-cell memory formation after mild COVID-19 (dated by TCRdb to about 2021). Library creation used 5' RACE. Data came from an Illumina NovaSeq 6000. TCRdb applied fastp at Q25 and MiXCR to the public reads, then kept only in-frame beta chains. Entries are consolidated by CDR3 protein sequence, retaining the most common genes and DNA. The sample table lists 450,000 or so distinct CDR3 sequences, approximately 20% of them with a count of one. The ten largest clones represent approximately 8.4% of the sample. Sequencing used PBMCs or a T cell subset sorted from them (not recorded which). Receptors originate from an adult woman who had mild COVID-19 (a few samples of this study predate the infection). The sample titles of this study are shuffled in the database, so cell type and time point are left out; the donor was told from shared clones.

The V call is TRBV15, the J call TRBJ2-3; TRBD1 might be the D (5 bases). The germline gives CDR1 LNHNV, CDR2 YYDKDF (reference sequence). The V end was cut by 4 bases, the J end by 5 bases, with 13 bases between. The CDR3 extends over 14 amino acids. CDR3 coding DNA: TGTGCCACCAGCACCCAGGGCACCCGAGATACGCAGTATTTT. Protein: CATSTQGTRDTQYF.

This clonotype was counted a few times. The rearrangement uses TRBV5-1 and TRBJ1-2; tentative D call: TRBD1 (5 bases). The CDR3 spans 13 residues. V lost 2 bases and J lost 4, with 9 bases in between. Germline V gene sequence: CDR1 SGHRS, CDR2 YFSETQ. CDR3 sequence: CASSFAGTYGYTF. The DNA for the CDR3 is TGCGCCAGCAGCTTTGCGGGGACCTATGGCTACACCTTC.

This clonotype was seen only a few times. The chain recombines TRBV5-5 with TRBJ2-3; 8 bases are a match to TRBD1. Germline V lookup: CDR1 SGHKS, CDR2 YYEKEE (reference sequence). This CDR3 has 19 amino acids. With V trimmed by 1 base and J by 0 bases, 13 bases remained unmatched. Written as DNA, the CDR3 is TGTGCCAGCAGCTTGAGGTGGACAGGGACCGAGACTAGCACAGATACGCAGTATTTT. This sequence encodes CASSLRWTGTETSTDTQYF.

V gene TRBV6-5 combines with J gene TRBJ2-1; 8 nucleotides align to TRBD2. The CDR3 covers 13 residues. Looked up from germline, CDR1 is MNHEY and CDR2 is SVGAGI. V gave up 8 bases and J gave up 14 bases; unmatched junction bases: 14. In DNA form, the CDR3 reads TGTGCCAGCCGGGGACTAGGCCCTCAGTGGGAGTTCTTC. It yields the protein CASRGLGPQWEFF.

The chain carries TRBV7-9 and TRBJ2-3; possibly TRBD2 for D (5 bases). The CDR3 extends over 16 amino acids. Trimming took off 5 bases at V and 1 base at J, with 16 bases between the two ends. Looked up from germline, CDR1 is SEHNR and CDR2 is FQNEAQ (reference sequence). CDR3 sequence (DNA): TGTGCCAGCAGCCCCCGGACTCGCACCGGCACAGATACGCAGTATTTT. Translated: CASSPRTRTGTDTQYF.

This clonotype occurred a few times. This rearrangement joins TRBV20-1 to TRBJ2-1; a possible D gene is TRBD2 (6 bases). V dropped 3 bases and J dropped 0 bases, with 15 bases sitting between them. CDR3 size: 16 residues. Germline loops: CDR1 DFQATT, CDR2 SNEGSKA (reference sequence). The CDR3 region has the DNA TGCAGTGCTAGGCCTCACGGGAGCAGCTCCTACAATGAGCAGTTCTTC. The encoded protein is CSARPHGSSSYNEQFF.

This clonotype was detected many times. This sequence joins TRBV27 and TRBJ2-1, with 7 bases matching TRBD2. The germline V gene has CDR1 MNHEY and CDR2 SMNVEV (reference sequence). The CDR3 runs to 14 residues. The V gene end was trimmed by 8 bases and the J gene end by 6 bases; junction bases not matched to a gene: 10. The CDR3 region has the DNA TGTGCCAGCTCGAGGCTAGCGGCCTTCAATGAGCAGTTCTTC. Amino acid sequence: CASSRLAAFNEQFF.

The chain uses TRBV4-1 and TRBJ2-5; D remains ambiguous. The germline gives CDR1 MGHRA, CDR2 YSYEKL. The V end was cut by 1 base, the J end by 0 bases, with 12 bases between. This CDR3 has 16 amino acids. CDR3 sequence reads: CASSQGGNRYQETQYF. Here the CDR3 DNA reads TGCGCCAGCAGCCAAGGGGGAAATCGGTACCAAGAGACCCAGTACTTC.

This chain uses TRBV18 with TRBJ2-3, with a tentative D call TRBD1 (6 bases). Trimming removed 2 bases at V and 2 bases at J, with 23 bases between. This CDR3 is built from 19 residues. Per germline, CDR1 KGHSH and CDR2 LQKENI. The CDR3 nucleotides are TGTGCCAGCTCACCAAGGGGGATCAGGAGTTCCACGGACACAGATACGCAGTATTTT. Translation gives CASSPRGIRSSTDTDTQYF.

The chain uses TRBV7-9 and TRBJ1-5; D not resolved. Trimming cost V 4 bases and J 7 bases, with 14 bases left between them. The germline gives CDR1 SEHNR, CDR2 FQNEAQ (reference sequence). The CDR3 has 14 amino acids. CDR3 bases: TGTGCCAGCAGCTCGGTAGGTGGTAAACAGCCCCAGCATTTT. This encodes CASSSVGGKQPQHF.

This clonotype has a handful of counts. The chain carries TRBV20-1 and TRBJ2-7; D may match TRBD1 or TRBD2 (5 bases each). Between the trimmed V and J ends, which lost 6 bases and 0 bases, there was a span of 12 bases. This CDR3 has 13 amino acids. Germline V lookup: CDR1 DFQATT, CDR2 SNEGSKA (reference sequence). The CDR3 loop is CSAPRGDSYEQYF. CDR3 nucleotides: TGCAGTGCCCCAAGGGGAGACTCCTACGAGCAGTACTTC.

This clonotype has only a few counts. V usage is TRBV6-2 or TRBV6-3 and J usage is TRBJ2-1, with D hard to call. This CDR3 comprises 15 residues. V was pared by 0 bases and J by 0 bases, with 6 bases between. Germline-derived CDR1 and CDR2 are MNHEY and SVGEGT. The CDR3 loop reads CASSYSFGSYNEQFF. In nucleotides, the CDR3 is TGTGCCAGCAGTTACTCGTTCGGCTCCTACAATGAGCAGTTCTTC.

The chain combines TRBV5-6 with TRBJ2-1; no reliable D call. The CDR3 has 14 amino acids. The ends were cut back, 0 bases at V and 7 bases at J, with 11 bases in the middle. Per germline, CDR1 SGHDT and CDR2 YYEEEE. CDR3 in amino acids: CASSLGSLGNEQFF. CDR3 nucleotide sequence: TGTGCCAGCAGCTTGGGCAGTTTGGGTAATGAGCAGTTCTTC.

This clonotype was found a few times. CDR3 bases: TGTGCCAGCAGCTTCCAGCGGTGGGGGATTGGCACAGATACGCAGTATTTT. Translated: CASSFQRWGIGTDTQYF. The chain uses TRBV11-1 and TRBJ2-3; D could derive from TRBD1 or TRBD2 (5 bases each). Germline V CDR1 and CDR2: SGHAT, FQDESV (reference sequence). The CDR3 covers 17 residues. The V end was cut by 3 bases, the J end by 1 base, with 17 bases between.

V and J are TRBV4-1 and TRBJ2-1; a possible D gene is TRBD2 (5 bases). From germline, CDR1 is MGHRA and CDR2 YSYEKL. The CDR3 has 13 residues. Trimming left V 0 bases short and J 9 bases short, with 9 bases between. Here the CDR3 reads CASSQDRGSEQFF. The CDR3 DNA sequence: TGCGCCAGCAGCCAAGATAGAGGGAGTGAGCAGTTCTTC.

The chain joins TRBV12-3 or TRBV12-4 to TRBJ2-4; possibly TRBD2 for D (7 bases). V gave up 8 bases and J gave up 4 bases, with 12 bases separating them. The CDR3 covers 13 residues. In DNA, the CDR3 is TGTGCCAGCTCGGGGGGCCTAAAAAACATTCAGTACTTC. It is translated as CASSGGLKNIQYF.

This clonotype came up a few times. This chain uses TRBV7-9 with TRBJ2-1; 11 bases fit TRBD2. This CDR3 has 18 amino acids. Germline CDR1 and CDR2: SEHNR and FQNEAQ (reference sequence). Trimming took 3 bases from V and 7 from J; bases not matched to a gene: 14. CDR3 in DNA: TGTGCCAGCAGCTTTACTAGCGGGAGCCATACTTTCCAAAATGAGCAGTTCTTC. This translates into CASSFTSGSHTFQNEQFF.

The chain combines TRBV5-1 with TRBJ2-7; 8 bases map to TRBD2. CDR3 length: 18 residues. The V segment lost 1 base and the J segment 5 bases; nucleotides outside the gene matches: 17. CDR1 is SGHRS and CDR2 is YFSETQ in the germline V gene. The CDR3 is CASSLRSTAGGAAHEQYF. The CDR3 bases are TGCGCCAGCAGCTTGCGGTCTACGGCGGGAGGAGCCGCCCACGAGCAGTACTTC.

The V gene is TRBV28, the J gene TRBJ2-3; no firm D call. Per the germline V gene, CDR1 is MDHEN and CDR2 is SYDVKM. The germline V and J ends were trimmed by 3 bases and 2 bases, with 12 bases remaining between them. The CDR3 runs to 15 residues. The CDR3, as DNA: TGTGCCAGCAGTTTGAGCAATGGCTTCACAGATACGCAGTATTTT. Protein: CASSLSNGFTDTQYF.

This clonotype appeared a few times. This rearrangement joins TRBV12-3 or TRBV12-4 to TRBJ1-1; D not resolved. This CDR3 comprises 13 residues. Trimming took off 3 bases at V and 3 bases at J, with 8 bases between the two ends. The CDR3 spells CASSFVEDTEAFF. The CDR3 bases are TGTGCCAGCAGTTTTGTGGAGGACACTGAAGCTTTCTTT.

The gene calls are TRBV5-1 and TRBJ1-6, with unresolved D. Between the trimmed V and J ends, which lost 3 bases and 8 bases, there was a span of 12 bases. Germline assignment: CDR1 SGHRS and CDR2 YFSETQ. The CDR3 loop spans 14 amino acids. DNA of the CDR3: TGCGCCAGCAGCTCCTGGGGTGGGGATTCACCCCTCCACTTT. It codes for CASSSWGGDSPLHF. Complete variable domain (other parts from reference TRBV5-1 and TRBJ1-6): KAGVTQTPRYLIKTRGQQVTLSCSPISGHRSVSWYQQTPGQGLQFLFEYFSETQRNKGNFPGRFSGRQFSNSRSEMNVSTLELGDSALYLCASSSWGGDSPLHFGNGTRLTVT.

This clonotype was seen at least ten times. The chain couples TRBV7-8 to TRBJ2-7, with TRBD1 matching 10 bases. Unmatched junction bases numbered 4, after V lost 4 bases and J lost 1 base. Germline lookup yields CDR1 SGHVS and CDR2 FQNEAQ. The CDR3 consists of 15 residues. The CDR3 here is CASSSGQGVSYEQYF. The CDR3 DNA reads TGTGCCAGCAGCTCCGGACAGGGGGTTTCCTACGAGCAGTACTTC.

The J gene is TRBJ2-1, the V gene TRBV7-9; TRBD1 matches at 10 bases. Losses at the gene ends were 8 bases for V and 8 bases for J; bases not matched to a gene: 6. Germline V gives CDR1 SEHNR, CDR2 FQNEAQ (reference sequence). This CDR3 is built from 13 residues. The CDR3 is CASRDRGNDEQFF. Written as DNA, the CDR3 is TGTGCCAGCCGGGACAGGGGCAACGATGAGCAGTTCTTC.

V gene TRBV7-2 combines with J gene TRBJ1-2, with 10 bases lining up with TRBD1. Losses at the gene ends were 5 bases for V and 5 bases for J; bases not matched to a gene: 11. CDR1 and CDR2 from the germline V gene are SGHTA and FQGNSA. The CDR3 spans 16 residues. CDR3 amino acids: CASSPSPGQGPYGYTF. For the CDR3, the DNA is TGTGCCAGCAGCCCCAGCCCGGGACAGGGGCCTTATGGCTACACCTTC.

V gene TRBV7-9 combines with J gene TRBJ2-3; TRBD2 matches at 7 bases. Germline CDR1 SEHNR, CDR2 FQNEAQ (reference sequence). Unmatched junction bases numbered 7, after V lost 6 bases and J lost 1 base. CDR3 size: 15 residues. As DNA, the CDR3 is TGTGCCAGCAGACGGGAGGTCGGGGGCACAGATACGCAGTATTTT. Protein sequence: CASRREVGGTDTQYF.

This clonotype has ten or more counts. This rearrangement joins TRBV28 to TRBJ2-4, with TRBD2 matching over 10 bases. Germline V lookup: CDR1 MDHEN, CDR2 SYDVKM. This CDR3 spans 15 amino acids. The junction had 6 bases not matched to a gene; V was cut back by 3 bases and J by 7 bases. The CDR3 DNA follows: TGTGCCAGCAGTTTGTCGCTAGCGGGAGTGAACATTCAGTACTTC. This encodes CASSLSLAGVNIQYF.

This clonotype was counted only a few times. The chain uses TRBV9 and TRBJ2-5; D not certain. The CDR3 has 13 amino acids. Germline V gene lookup returns CDR1 SGDLS and CDR2 YYNGEE. V was shortened by 3 bases and J by 0 bases, with 6 bases between the two germline ends. The CDR3 nucleotides read TGTGCCAGCAGCGCTCCTTACCAAGAGACCCAGTACTTC. Translation gives CASSAPYQETQYF. Variable domain in full (rest from reference TRBV9 and TRBJ2-5): DSGVTQTPKHLITATGQRVTLRCSPRSGDLSVYWYQQSLDQGLQFLIQYYNGEERAKGNILERFSAQQFPDLHSELNLSSLELGDSALYFCASSAPYQETQYFGPGTRLLVL.